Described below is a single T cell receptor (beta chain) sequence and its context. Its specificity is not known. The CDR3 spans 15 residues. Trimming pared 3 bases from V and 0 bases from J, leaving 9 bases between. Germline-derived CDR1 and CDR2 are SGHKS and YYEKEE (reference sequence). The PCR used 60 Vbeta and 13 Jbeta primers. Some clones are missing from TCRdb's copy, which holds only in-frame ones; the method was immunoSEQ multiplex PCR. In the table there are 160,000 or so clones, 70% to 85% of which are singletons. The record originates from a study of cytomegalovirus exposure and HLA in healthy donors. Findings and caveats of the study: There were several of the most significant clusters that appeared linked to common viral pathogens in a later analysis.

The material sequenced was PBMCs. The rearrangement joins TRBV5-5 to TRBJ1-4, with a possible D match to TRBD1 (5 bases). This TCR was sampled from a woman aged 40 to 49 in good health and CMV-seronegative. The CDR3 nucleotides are TGTGCCAGCAGCTGGGGGACTGCAACTAATGAAAAACTGTTTTTT. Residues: CASSWGTATNEKLFF.